Sequencing of this TCR beta chain was carried out in a study of T cells after yellow fever vaccination. MiXCR, applied by TCRdb to the 5' RACE reads, yields one record per CDR3 protein. The sample includes approximately 580,000 distinct CDR3 sequences, about a sixth seen only once; the top ten take 15% to 20%. J was trimmed by 6 bases and V by 6 bases; bases with no gene match: 5. CDR3 length: 13 residues. Germline lookup yields CDR1 MNHEY and CDR2 SVGEGT. The chain recombines TRBV6-2 or TRBV6-3 with TRBJ1-2; 9 positions match TRBD1. The sequence came from a man between 18 and 35 years old who received the YFV17D yellow fever vaccine. The material sequenced was PBMCs, taken about 5 days after the first yellow fever vaccination. The CDR3 DNA is TGTGCCAGCAGGGGGACAGGGAAGGATGGCTACACCTTC. Protein: CASRGTGKDGYTF.